This entry is about one T cell receptor beta chain. This record belongs to a study of tissue T cells after allogeneic stem cell transplantation. Sequenced by immunoSEQ multiplex PCR; TCRdb stores in-frame clones only, minus some. The sample includes 42,000 or so clones, 92% of them seen just once. CDR1 is MNHEY, CDR2 SVGAGI, per germline. CDR3 length: 15 residues. The V and J ends lost 6 bases and 0 bases respectively, with 12 bases between them. This TCR was sampled from a woman aged 40-69 years who later had graft-versus-host disease after an allogeneic stem cell transplant. The chain combines TRBV6-5 with TRBJ1-5, with D maybe TRBD1 (5 bases). This sample comprised blood, obtained before transplantation. The CDR3 loop reads CASRRDVASNQPQHF. Written as DNA, the CDR3 is TGTGCCAGCAGACGGGACGTTGCTAGCAATCAGCCCCAGCATTTT.